This T cell receptor beta chain comes out of a study of T cell changes during pregnancy in multiple sclerosis. J lost 0 bases, V lost 1 base, and 3 bases had no gene match. CDR3 length: 15 amino acids. Germline assignment: CDR1 SGHVS and CDR2 FQNEAQ. Sequencing used immunoSEQ multiplex PCR; TCRdb keeps in-frame clones, though not all of them. The data show 40,000 to 55,000 clones, about 90% seen once. The source material was CD8+ T cells from peripheral blood mononuclear cells, sampled after pregnancy. The chain joins TRBV7-8 to TRBJ2-7, with 7 nucleotides matching TRBD1. This TCR came from a female donor with multiple sclerosis, enrolled in a pregnancy study. The CDR3 protein is CASSLGTGSSYEQYF. The CDR3 DNA reads as TGTGCCAGCAGCTTAGGGACAGGAAGCTCCTACGAGCAGTACTTC.